The sample holds a few counts of the clone carrying this T cell receptor (beta chain). The use of genomic DNA as template underpinned the TCR beta VDJ and CDR3 profiling. One entry per CDR3 protein results from TCRdb running MiXCR on the reads. The table lists hundreds of thousands of distinct CDR3 sequences, about two thirds of them singletons. V lost 6 bases, J lost 0 bases, and 15 bases lay in between. CDR1 is ENHRY and CDR2 is SYGVKD in the germline V gene. The CDR3 consists of 15 residues. This sample stems from a study of CD8+CD57+ T cells in acquired aplastic anemia. This receptor was taken from a human donor in good health, serving as a control. Sequenced material: sorted CD4+, CD8+, or CD8+CD57+ T cells (not recorded which) from PBMCs. The chain is built from TRBV10-3 and TRBJ2-7; D could derive from TRBD1 or TRBD2 (5 bases each). The CDR3 protein is CAIRPARDRSYEQYF. In DNA form, the CDR3 reads TGTGCCATCAGGCCGGCGAGGGACCGCTCCTACGAGCAGTACTTC.